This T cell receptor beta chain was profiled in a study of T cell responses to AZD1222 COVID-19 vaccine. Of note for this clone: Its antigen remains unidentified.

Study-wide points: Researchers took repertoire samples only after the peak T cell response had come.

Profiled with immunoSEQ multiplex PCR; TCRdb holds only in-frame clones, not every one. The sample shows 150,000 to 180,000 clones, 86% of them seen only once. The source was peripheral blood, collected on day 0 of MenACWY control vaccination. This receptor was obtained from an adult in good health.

This CDR3 reads CASNFRGSGNTIYF. The CDR3 bases are TGTGCCAGTAATTTCAGGGGCTCTGGAAACACCATATATTTT. V usage is TRBV19 and J usage is TRBJ1-3; weak D call: TRBD1 (6 bases). The germline V gene has CDR1 LNHDA and CDR2 SQIVND (reference sequence). The CDR3 spans 14 residues. V dropped 7 bases and J dropped 0 bases, with 10 bases sitting between them.